This TCR beta chain was identified during a study of response to subunit inactivated influenza vaccine. General study findings and limits: A suggestion made by the authors is that each seasonal influenza vaccination recruits few new T cells.

TCRdb analysed the RT-PCR reads with MiXCR anew, one entry per CDR3 protein. The data show around 500,000 distinct CDR3 sequences, approximately 10% seen once. This clonotype was found a few times. What it recognizes is unknown. The germline CDR1 and CDR2 sequences are SNHLY and FYNNEI. The length of the CDR3 is 15 residues. Trimming removed 2 bases at V and 9 bases at J, with 17 bases between. The J gene is TRBJ2-1, the V gene TRBV2; D gene ambiguous. The sequences come from PBMCs from blood, collected about 40 days after vaccination. The origin of this receptor is a man aged 45-65 years who received an inactivated influenza vaccine. The CDR3 loop reads CASSEPGGRDPEQFF. The CDR3 nucleotides are TGTGCCAGCAGTGAACCCGGCGGCCGAGATCCTGAGCAGTTCTTC.